The TCR beta chain described here comes from a study of PD-1 blockade in classical Hodgkin lymphoma. Sequenced by immunoSEQ multiplex PCR; TCRdb stores in-frame clones only, minus some. The profile shows about 41,000 clones, roughly two thirds of them singletons. The study, taken as a whole, reports: Baseline diversity in complete responders resembled that of newly diagnosed patients.

The germline V gene encodes CDR1 SGHDT and CDR2 YYEEEE. The CDR3 spans 13 residues. The V segment lost 5 bases and the J segment 7 bases; nucleotides outside the gene matches: 7. The time point here: cycle 4 day 1 (C4D1), after six to seven weeks of nivolumab. All the patients suffered relapse after autologous stem cell transplantation, and brentuximab vedotin exposure differed. Worth noting for this clone: Its antigen remains unknown.

The chain uses TRBV5-6 and TRBJ2-7; 9 bases align to TRBD1. The receptor's source is a human donor with classical Hodgkin lymphoma. Sequencing used peripheral blood mononuclear cells (PBMCs), obtained before the fourth cycle of nivolumab. CDR3 sequence (DNA): TGTGCCAGCAGGCGGACAGGGGCTCGGGAGCAGTACTTC. Protein: CASRRTGAREQYF. The variable domain in full, completed from reference TRBV5-6 and TRBJ2-7, reads DAGVTQSPTHLIKTRGQQVTLRCSPKSGHDTVSWYQQALGQGPQFIFQYYEEEERQRGNFPDRFSGHQFPNYSSELNVNALLLGDSALYLCASRRTGAREQYFGPGTRLTVT.